This TCR beta chain derives from a study of T cells in Graves' hyperthyroidism and ophthalmopathy. This clonotype was seen only a few times. Antigen: not known. The CDR3 is 11 amino acids. V dropped 5 bases and J dropped 5 bases, with 3 bases sitting between them. Looked up from germline, CDR1 is ENHRY and CDR2 is SYGVKD. Study-wide findings and caveats: Also found in blood were most expanded thyroid clonotypes above 0.001.

Amplification of TCR beta CDR3 regions used RNA as the template. A set of HTBI primers served as the primers for a first-round RT-PCR of the TCR CDR3. TCRdb passed the multiplex PCR reads through MiXCR, listing each CDR3 protein once. The sample carries some 570,000 distinct CDR3 sequences, about a sixth recorded once. The sequence was obtained from a woman younger than 30 with Graves' ophthalmopathy. Material for sequencing was blood. The chain joins TRBV10-3 to TRBJ2-2; D gene ambiguous. The CDR3 sequence is CAISQTGELFF. CDR3 nucleotides: TGTGCCATCAGTCAGACCGGGGAGCTGTTTTTT.